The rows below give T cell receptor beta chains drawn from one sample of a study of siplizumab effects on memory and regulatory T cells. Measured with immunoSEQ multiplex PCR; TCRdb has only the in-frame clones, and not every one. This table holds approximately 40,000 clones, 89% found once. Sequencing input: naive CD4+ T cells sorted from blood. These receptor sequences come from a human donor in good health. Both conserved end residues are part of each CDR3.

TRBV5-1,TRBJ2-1,CASSSGPTGLSHNEQFF
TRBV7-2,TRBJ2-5,CASSLRSKASETQYF
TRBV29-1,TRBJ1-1,CSVGGRWNTEAFF
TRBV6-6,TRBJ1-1,CASSYQLTDTEAFF
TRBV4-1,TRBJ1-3,CASSQEGRGNTIYF
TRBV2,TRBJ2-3,CASRGGLAGGNTQYF
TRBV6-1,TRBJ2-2,CASSEVRTGELFF
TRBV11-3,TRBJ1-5,CASDSVGGVSNQPQHF
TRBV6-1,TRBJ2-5,CASRTVLQETQYF
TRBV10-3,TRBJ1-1,CAISEGFTEAFF
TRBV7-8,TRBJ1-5,CASSPRTGLQPQHF
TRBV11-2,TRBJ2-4,CASSRLAKNIQYF
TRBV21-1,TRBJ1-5,CASSKGGGDDQPQHF
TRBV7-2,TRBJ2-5,CASSLGTSGGRVSQYF
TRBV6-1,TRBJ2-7,CASRSGQGGSYEQYF
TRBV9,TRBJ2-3,CASSVALAGGRGTDTQYF
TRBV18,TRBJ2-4,CASSPGLAGGLFAKNIQYF
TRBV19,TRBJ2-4,CASNLAGDKNIQYF
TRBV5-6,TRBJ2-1,CASTPLQGDRAHNEQFF
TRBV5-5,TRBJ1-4,CASSLDPSTNEKLFF
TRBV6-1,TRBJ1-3,CASSEIFRSGNTIYF
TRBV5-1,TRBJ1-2,CASSLDSNYGYTF
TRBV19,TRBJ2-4,CASSIDPGQGRYIQYF
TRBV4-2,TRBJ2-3,CASSQALKGQGDTQYF
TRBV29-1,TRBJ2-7,CSVEGPASGDEQYF
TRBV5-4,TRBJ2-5,CASSLVARMGKETQYF
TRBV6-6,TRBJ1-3,CASQIGNTIYF
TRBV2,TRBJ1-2,CASRQTGNLHGYTF
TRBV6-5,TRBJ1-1,CASSYSTQGGYTEAFF
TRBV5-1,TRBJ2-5,CASSLGLEETQYF
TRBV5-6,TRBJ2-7,CASSLARDRGPPSREQYF
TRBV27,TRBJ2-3,CASSSTRGTQYF
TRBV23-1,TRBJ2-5,CASSQGARLKETQYF
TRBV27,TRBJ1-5,CASSLTGGQPQHF
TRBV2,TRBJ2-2,CASRGQAGGELFF